Listed below are T cell receptor beta chains from one sample, sequenced in a study of neurological immune-mediated disorders. TCRdb reanalysed the 5' RACE reads using MiXCR and keeps one entry per CDR3 protein. The sample consists of about 62,000 distinct CDR3 sequences, around 3.8% of them appearing once. The specimen sequenced was PBMCs. All receptors come from a woman between 45 and 65 years old with multiple sclerosis. Both conserved end residues are part of each CDR3. A D gene is named only where the DNA matches it firmly. Some rows have no size entry. The others give once, few or many, or a class for an expanded clone.

J gene,V gene,D gene,clone size,CDR3 protein,CDR3 DNA
TRBJ2-7,TRBV12-3/TRBV12-4,NA,many,CASSDHFDTSSSYEQYF,TGTGCCAGCAGTGATCATTTCGACACGTCGAGCTCCTACGAGCAGTACTTC
TRBJ2-2,TRBV4-3,NA,NA,CASSQAERDGELFF,TGCGCCAGCAGCCAGGCCGAAAGGGATGGGGAGCTGTTTTTT
TRBJ1-2,TRBV20-1,NA,many,CSAPDTYYGYTF,TGCAGTGCTCCCGACACATACTATGGCTACACCTTC
TRBJ1-1,TRBV9,TRBD1,many,CASSQGETEAFF,TGTGCCAGCAGCCAGGGGGAAACTGAAGCTTTCTTT
TRBJ1-5,TRBV4-2,NA,many,CASSPQTQQSGQPQHF,TGTGCCAGCAGCCCCCAGACGCAACAGTCGGGTCAGCCCCAGCATTTT
TRBJ2-3,TRBV7-2,TRBD1,many,CASSSGPGGTQYF,TGTGCCAGCAGCTCCGGACCAGGGGGTACGCAGTATTTT
TRBJ2-1,TRBV20-1,NA,many,CSARALANEQFF,TGCAGTGCTAGGGCGCTAGCGAATGAGCAGTTCTTC
TRBJ1-5,TRBV5-6,TRBD1,medium-sized,CASSAGQGGRQPQHF,TGTGCCAGCAGCGCGGGACAGGGAGGAAGACAGCCCCAGCATTTT
TRBJ1-1,TRBV20-1,NA,many,CSAPRRSGDTEAFF,TGCAGTGCCCCCCGCCGTTCGGGGGACACTGAAGCTTTCTTT
TRBJ1-3,TRBV7-9,NA,few,CASSLIGNTIYF,TGTGCCAGCAGCTTAATAGGAAACACCATATATTTT
TRBJ2-7,TRBV3-1,NA,NA,CASSQPKGYEQYF,TGTGCCAGCAGCCAGCCAAAGGGATACGAGCAGTACTTC
TRBJ1-6,TRBV12-3/TRBV12-4,TRBD1,many,CASSPRTGYNSPLNF,TGTGCCAGCAGTCCCCGGACAGGGTATAATTCACCCCTCAACTTT
TRBJ2-6,TRBV5-1,TRBD1,many,CASSVATGTGRSGANVLTF,TGCGCCAGCAGCGTTGCTACCGGGACAGGACGCTCTGGGGCCAACGTCCTGACTTTC
TRBJ2-2,TRBV29-1,NA,many,CSVTGLHRAGELFF,TGCAGCGTTACAGGGTTGCATCGGGCCGGGGAGCTGTTTTTT
TRBJ2-4,TRBV7-8,TRBD2,NA,CASSLTASGGGTKNIQYF,TGTGCCAGCAGCTTAACGGCTAGCGGGGGCGGAACCAAAAACATTCAGTACTTC
TRBJ2-7,TRBV10-3,NA,NA,CAISESRREQYF,TGTGCCATCAGTGAGTCGAGGAGGGAGCAGTACTTC
TRBJ2-1,TRBV2,NA,NA,CASRREGLGSNEQFF,TGTGCCAGCAGACGTGAGGGGTTAGGAAGCAATGAGCAGTTCTTC
TRBJ1-5,TRBV4-3,NA,many,CASSQGMSQPQHF,TGCGCCAGCAGCCAAGGAATGAGCCAGCCCCAGCATTTT
TRBJ1-2,TRBV3-1,TRBD1,NA,CASSQDHRGRGGYTF,TGTGCCAGCAGCCAAGATCATAGGGGGCGAGGTGGCTACACCTTC
TRBJ2-1,TRBV20-1,TRBD2,many,CSATSSGANNEQFF,TGCAGTGCTACATCTAGCGGGGCCAACAATGAGCAGTTCTTC
TRBJ1-1,TRBV5-1,NA,many,CASSLLSGIEAFF,TGCGCCAGCAGCTTACTATCAGGGATTGAAGCTTTCTTT
TRBJ2-3,TRBV5-6,TRBD2,many,CASSLGLAGGQYF,TGTGCCAGCAGCTTGGGACTAGCGGGAGGGCAGTATTTT
TRBJ1-1,TRBV5-1,NA,many,CASSLGASGAEAFF,TGCGCCAGCAGCTTGGGGGCTAGCGGCGCTGAAGCTTTCTTT
TRBJ1-4,TRBV10-3,TRBD1,many,CAISGQGGNEKLFF,TGTGCCATCAGTGGACAGGGCGGTAATGAAAAACTGTTTTTT
TRBJ2-3,TRBV20-1,NA,NA,CSARASDTQYF,TGCAGTGCTAGGGCTAGCGATACACAGTATTTT
TRBJ1-2,TRBV7-9,TRBD1,many,CASSPGTGYGYTF,TGTGCCAGCAGCCCAGGGACAGGCTATGGCTACACCTTC
TRBJ1-1,TRBV9,TRBD1,many,CASSVRGRDTEAFF,TGTGCCAGCAGCGTGAGGGGGCGGGACACTGAAGCTTTCTTT
TRBJ1-5,TRBV10-3,NA,medium-sized,CAIRDLDYQPQHF,TGTGCCATCAGAGACTTAGACTATCAGCCCCAGCATTTT
TRBJ2-1,TRBV5-1,TRBD2,many,CASSGPAGGGEQFF,TGCGCCAGCAGCGGTCCAGCGGGAGGGGGGGAGCAGTTCTTC
TRBJ1-1,TRBV20-1,NA,many,CSAGGIMNTEAFF,TGCAGTGCAGGGGGGATAATGAACACTGAAGCTTTCTTT
TRBJ2-3,TRBV4-2,TRBD2,many,CASMEREGLNTQYF,TGTGCCAGCATGGAGCGGGAGGGCTTAAATACGCAGTATTTT
TRBJ1-3,TRBV3-1,NA,many,CASGSASSGNTIYF,TGTGCCAGCGGGTCCGCTAGCTCTGGAAACACCATATATTTT
TRBJ1-6,TRBV5-6,NA,many,CASSLGQLNSPLHF,TGTGCCAGCAGCTTGGGACAGCTCAATTCACCCCTCCACTTT
TRBJ2-1,TRBV4-3,NA,many,CASSQDGRGSSSYNEQFF,TGCGCCAGCAGCCAAGATGGGAGAGGGAGTAGCTCCTACAATGAGCAGTTCTTC
TRBJ2-2,TRBV28,NA,many,CASFRAYGELFF,TGTGCCAGCTTTCGGGCGTACGGGGAGCTGTTTTTT
TRBJ1-1,TRBV20-1,NA,NA,CSASRPLAMNTEAFF,TGCAGTGCTAGTCGACCGCTAGCCATGAACACTGAAGCTTTCTTT
TRBJ1-5,TRBV4-3,NA,many,CASSLQKNQPQNF,TGCGCCAGCAGCCTACAGAAGAATCAGCCCCAGAATTTT
TRBJ2-5,TRBV10-3,NA,many,CAISDRGGETQYF,TGTGCCATCAGTGACAGGGGAGGGGAGACCCAGTACTTC
TRBJ1-3,TRBV10-3,TRBD1,many,CAISPDRAGNTIYF,TGTGCCATCAGTCCGGACAGGGCTGGAAACACCATATATTTT
TRBJ1-2,TRBV20-1,NA,many,CSASDTQGIYGYTF,TGCAGTGCTAGCGACACCCAGGGGATCTATGGCTACACCTTC
TRBJ2-1,TRBV7-2,TRBD2,many,CASSLVAGGPNNEQFF,TGTGCCAGCAGCTTAGTGGCGGGAGGGCCGAACAATGAGCAGTTCTTC